Shown below are 31 T cell receptor beta chains from a single sample sequenced in a study of T cell responses to AZD1222 COVID-19 vaccine. Profiled with immunoSEQ multiplex PCR; TCRdb holds only in-frame clones, not every one. Counted here are 99,000 or so clones, approximately 88% occurring once; the ten biggest clones make up about 8.7%. Sequencing was performed on peripheral blood, taken on day 0 of AZD1222 vaccination. These receptors originate from an adult in good health.

J is TRBJ1-6 and V is TRBV5-4; unclear D gene. The length of the CDR3 is 15 residues. V was shortened by 3 bases and J by 7 bases, with 14 bases between the two germline ends. CDR1 is SGHNT, CDR2 YYREEE, per germline (reference sequence). CDR3 region: CASSSRGQANSPLHF. The CDR3 DNA follows: TGTGCCAGCAGCTCCCGAGGGCAGGCGAATTCACCCCTCCACTTT.

This sequence joins TRBV4-3 and TRBJ1-4; D is perhaps TRBD1 (5 bases). Trimming stripped 4 bases from V and 6 bases from J, with 15 bases between. The CDR3 is 15 residues long. The germline V gene encodes CDR1 LGHNA and CDR2 YSLEER. The CDR3 protein is CASSPLGWGDEKLFF. The CDR3 nucleotides read TGCGCCAGCAGCCCATTAGGGTGGGGGGATGAAAAACTGTTTTTT.

V usage is TRBV6-2 or TRBV6-3 and J usage is TRBJ2-3; 12 nucleotides line up with TRBD1. Germline lookup yields CDR1 MNHEY and CDR2 SVGEGT. The CDR3 consists of 17 residues. V dropped 0 bases and J dropped 1; count of bases not matched to a gene: 2. Here the CDR3 reads CASSYSGTGGGTDTQYF. CDR3 in DNA: TGTGCCAGCAGTTACTCTGGGACAGGGGGCGGCACAGATACGCAGTATTTT.

The rearrangement joins TRBV19 to TRBJ2-1; weak D call: TRBD1 (6 bases). The CDR3 is 20 residues long. Germline CDR1 is LNHDA and CDR2 is SQIVND (reference sequence). Trimming cost V 0 bases and J 0 bases, with 21 bases left between them. This chain's CDR3 is CASSIERGTKLLSSYNEQFF. The CDR3 coding sequence is TGTGCCAGTAGTATAGAGAGGGGGACAAAACTTTTAAGCTCCTACAATGAGCAGTTCTTC.

The J gene is TRBJ2-5, the V gene TRBV5-1; 14 bases agree with TRBD2. Germline V gene data show CDR1 as SGHRS and CDR2 as YFSETQ. V lost 2 bases, J lost 5 bases, and 26 bases stayed unmatched. The CDR3 covers 23 residues. CDR3 amino acids: CASSLAVTAAGLAGDRRRETQYF. CDR3 nucleotides: TGCGCCAGCAGCTTAGCAGTAACCGCCGCGGGACTAGCGGGAGATCGGAGAAGGGAGACCCAGTACTTC. Full variable domain (missing parts from reference TRBV5-1 and TRBJ2-5): KAGVTQTPRYLIKTRGQQVTLSCSPISGHRSVSWYQQTPGQGLQFLFEYFSETQRNKGNFPGRFSGRQFSNSRSEMNVSTLELGDSALYLCASSLAVTAAGLAGDRRRETQYFGPGTRLLVL.

This chain joins TRBV28 and TRBJ1-2; tentatively, D is TRBD1 (6 bases). Looked up from germline, CDR1 is MDHEN and CDR2 is SYDVKM. V shed 8 bases and J shed 0 bases, with 25 bases lying between them. This CDR3 has 18 residues. The DNA of the CDR3 is TGTGCCAGCGGAAGGAGGGGGGCGAAGGTGGCATCTAACTATGGCTACACCTTC. Protein product: CASGRRGAKVASNYGYTF.

The chain uses TRBV7-9 and TRBJ2-2, with 8 bases fitting TRBD1. V lost 5 bases and J lost 0; bases outside the gene matches: 5. Germline assignment: CDR1 SEHNR and CDR2 FQNEAQ (reference sequence). The length of the CDR3 is 16 residues. The CDR3 region is CASSPHRGTNTGELFF. The CDR3 DNA follows: TGTGCCAGCAGCCCCCACAGGGGGACGAACACCGGGGAGCTGTTTTTT. Combining the CDR3 with reference TRBV7-9 and TRBJ2-2 gives the whole variable domain DTGVSQNPRHKITKRGQNVTFRCDPISEHNRLYWYRQTLGQGPEFLTYFQNEAQLEKSRLLSDRFSAERPKGSFSTLEIQRTEQGDSAMYLCASSPHRGTNTGELFFGEGSRLTVL.

The gene calls are TRBV7-8 and TRBJ1-2; the D gene is possibly TRBD1 (5 bases). The CDR3 has 15 amino acids. V lost 1 base and J lost 3, with 12 bases in between. Germline CDR1 is SGHVS and CDR2 is FQNEAQ. The CDR3 region is CASSLVSGGDYGYTF. The CDR3 nucleotides are TGTGCCAGCAGCTTAGTATCTGGGGGTGACTATGGCTACACCTTC. Drawing the rest from reference TRBV7-8 and TRBJ1-2, the complete variable domain is GAGVSQSPRYKVAKRGQDVALRCDPISGHVSLFWYQQALGQGPEFLTYFQNEAQLDKSGLPSDRFFAERPEGSVSTLKIQRTQQEDSAVYLCASSLVSGGDYGYTFGSGTRLTVV.

The rearrangement uses TRBV5-6 and TRBJ2-2, with D possibly TRBD2 on 5 matching bases. Germline V gives CDR1 SGHDT, CDR2 YYEEEE. The CDR3 contains 14 residues. V dropped 5 bases and J dropped 1 base, with 9 bases sitting between them. CDR3 sequence: CASSFSVNTGELFF. The DNA of the CDR3 is TGTGCCAGCAGTTTTAGCGTGAACACCGGGGAGCTGTTTTTT. The full variable domain, with the rest looked up from reference TRBV5-6 and TRBJ2-2, is DAGVTQSPTHLIKTRGQQVTLRCSPKSGHDTVSWYQQALGQGPQFIFQYYEEEERQRGNFPDRFSGHQFPNYSSELNVNALLLGDSALYLCASSFSVNTGELFFGEGSRLTVL.

The rearrangement links TRBV19 to TRBJ1-2; D not resolved. Trimming took 3 bases from V and 8 from J, leaving 16 bases between them. The CDR3 contains 14 residues. CDR1 LNHDA and CDR2 SQIVND come from the germline V gene (reference sequence). The CDR3 coding sequence is TGTGCCAGTAGTATTGTACTGCTCCCCCAAGGCTACACCTTC. Translation gives CASSIVLLPQGYTF.

This rearrangement joins TRBV10-3 to TRBJ2-1; D may be TRBD1 (5 bases). V lost 4 bases and J 4 bases, leaving 14 bases between the germline ends. CDR3 length equals 15 residues. The germline V gene encodes CDR1 ENHRY and CDR2 SYGVKD. The CDR3 bases are TGTGCCATCAGTGTCGAGGACACTCTATACAATGAGCAGTTCTTC. Its protein product is CAISVEDTLYNEQFF.

The table lists this clone with a count of one. V and J are TRBV9 and TRBJ2-1; tentatively, D is TRBD2 (5 bases). This CDR3 is built from 14 residues. The germline gives CDR1 SGDLS, CDR2 YYNGEE. Trimming took 4 bases from V and 9 from J, leaving 17 bases between them. This CDR3 reads CASSPPRSGSEQFF. The CDR3 DNA reads TGTGCCAGCAGCCCCCCCCGATCTGGGAGTGAGCAGTTCTTC.

The sample holds one count of this clone. The rearrangement joins TRBV7-9 to TRBJ2-3, with 7 bases lining up with TRBD2. The V segment lost 5 bases and the J segment 5 bases; nucleotides outside the gene matches: 13. The length of the CDR3 is 16 residues. Germline values: CDR1 SEHNR, CDR2 FQNEAQ (reference sequence). The chain's CDR3 is CASSLIPVRGRDTQYF. The CDR3 DNA sequence: TGTGCCAGCAGCCTCATCCCCGTCCGCGGGAGAGATACGCAGTATTTT.

The chain has TRBV28 and TRBJ1-4; D is possibly TRBD1 (5 bases). CDR1 MDHEN and CDR2 SYDVKM come from the germline V gene. CDR3 length: 18 residues. Trimming removed 5 bases from V and 5 bases from J, with 24 bases in between. CDR3 nucleotide sequence: TGTGCCAGCAGTCCTTTCTTCGGCCTTGGGACTTCAAATGAAAAACTGTTTTTT. Amino acids: CASSPFFGLGTSNEKLFF.

This clone was recorded once. This rearrangement joins TRBV28 to TRBJ1-2; tentatively, D is TRBD1 (5 bases). V lost 2 bases and J 8 bases, leaving 18 bases between the germline ends. CDR1 MDHEN and CDR2 SYDVKM come from the germline V gene. The CDR3 sequence is 15 residues long. This CDR3 is CASSLIPWGDEGYTF. In nucleotides, the CDR3 is TGTGCCAGCAGTTTAATTCCTTGGGGGGATGAAGGCTACACCTTC.

The chain recombines TRBV28 with TRBJ2-3; D may be TRBD2 (6 bases). Trimming took 4 bases from V and 9 from J, leaving 17 bases between them. The V gene's germline CDR1 is MDHEN and CDR2 SYDVKM. The CDR3 loop spans 14 amino acids. The chain's CDR3 is CASSSPSVGRTQYF. The CDR3, as DNA: TGTGCCAGCAGTTCCCCCTCTGTCGGGAGAACGCAGTATTTT. Based on the CDR3 plus reference TRBV28 and TRBJ2-3, the full variable domain is DVKVTQSSRYLVKRTGEKVFLECVQDMDHENMFWYRQDPGLGLRLIYFSYDVKMKEKGDIPEGYSVSREKKERFSLILESASTNQTSMYLCASSSPSVGRTQYFGPGTRLTVL.

Here the CDR3 DNA reads TGCGCCAGCAGCTTAGCCGGGACCCTCTACGAGCAGTACTTC. It specifies CASSLAGTLYEQYF. V usage is TRBV5-1 and J usage is TRBJ2-7, with D possibly called TRBD1 or TRBD2 (5 bases each). The germline V and J ends were trimmed by 2 bases and 3 bases, with 12 bases remaining between them. Germline assignment: CDR1 SGHRS and CDR2 YFSETQ. The CDR3 is made up of 14 amino acids.

The CDR3 DNA follows: TGTGCCAGCAGCCTATTCCTCGGAGCTTTCTTT. Translated, it gives CASSLFLGAFF. The chain recombines TRBV6-2 or TRBV6-3 with TRBJ1-1; the D is unclear. The CDR3 contains 11 residues. Germline CDR1 is MNHEY and CDR2 is SVGEGT. V was pared by 6 bases and J by 10 bases, with 12 bases between.

The chain couples TRBV12-3 or TRBV12-4 to TRBJ2-7; 8 bases align to TRBD2. The CDR3 length is 13 residues. V shed 6 bases and J 3 bases; nucleotides not matched to a gene: 4. CDR3 coding DNA: TGTGCCAGCAGAGAGCGGGGGTACTACGAGCAGTACTTC. Its protein product is CASRERGYYEQYF.

V gene TRBV6-6 combines with J gene TRBJ1-2; TRBD1 aligns across 7 bases. The trim removed 7 bases at V and 0 bases at J, leaving 8 bases unmatched. The CDR3 is 15 amino acids. The germline V gene encodes CDR1 MNHNY and CDR2 SVGAGI (reference sequence). CDR3 protein: CASIDLGTANYGYTF. CDR3 nucleotides: TGTGCCAGCATCGACCTCGGGACAGCTAACTATGGCTACACCTTC.

This clone was detected a few times. Other DNA variants within this sample encode the same CDR3. The rearrangement links TRBV18 to TRBJ2-1; the D gene is possibly TRBD2 (5 bases). Germline V gene data show CDR1 as KGHSH and CDR2 as LQKENI. The CDR3 runs to 15 residues. V was shortened by 1 base and J by 0 bases, with 7 bases between the two germline ends. This chain's CDR3 is CASSPLGSSYNEQFF. The CDR3 coding sequence is TGTGCCAGCTCACCACTAGGGAGCTCCTACAATGAGCAGTTCTTC.

The chain employs TRBV5-1 and TRBJ1-5, with a tentative D call TRBD1 (5 bases). The V gene's germline CDR1 is SGHRS and CDR2 YFSETQ. CDR3 length: 15 residues. Trimming cost V 3 bases and J 2 bases, with 12 bases left between them. CDR3 bases: TGCGCCAGCAGCTGGGGAACGGGGGGCAATCAGCCCCAGCATTTT. Its translation is CASSWGTGGNQPQHF.

This chain connects TRBV28 to TRBJ1-2; unclear D gene. Germline V gene sequence: CDR1 MDHEN, CDR2 SYDVKM. CDR3 length equals 14 residues. V shed 4 bases and J shed 3 bases, with 12 bases lying between them. CDR3 sequence reads: CASSSTGNYYGYTF. CDR3 coding DNA: TGTGCCAGCAGTTCCACCGGGAACTACTATGGCTACACCTTC.

This clone was recorded once. This sequence joins TRBV2 and TRBJ1-2; D might be TRBD1 (5 bases). CDR3 length: 14 amino acids. Trimming pared 5 bases from V and 8 bases from J, leaving 18 bases between. CDR1 is SNHLY, CDR2 FYNNEI, per germline. Here the CDR3 reads CASSRGTPEGGYTF. CDR3 coding DNA: TGTGCCAGCAGTCGGGGGACCCCCGAGGGAGGCTACACCTTC. The full variable domain, completed using reference TRBV2 and TRBJ1-2, is EPEVTQTPSHQVTQMGQEVILRCVPISNHLYFYWYRQILGQKVEFLVSFYNNEISEKSEIFDDQFSVERPDGSNFTLKIRSTKLEDSAMYFCASSRGTPEGGYTFGSGTRLTVV.

The rearrangement links TRBV18 to TRBJ1-5; TRBD1 aligns across 9 bases. The CDR3 consists of 16 residues. V lost 2 bases, J lost 7 bases, and 9 bases stayed unmatched. In germline, CDR1 is KGHSH, CDR2 LQKENI. CDR3 DNA sequence: TGTGCCAGCTCACCATTTCCGACAGGGGGTGGGCAGCCCCAGCATTTT. It yields the protein CASSPFPTGGGQPQHF.

The V call is TRBV28, the J call TRBJ1-1; no definite D call. In germline, CDR1 is MDHEN, CDR2 SYDVKM. The CDR3 runs 14 residues. The ends were cut back, 5 bases at V and 3 bases at J, with 13 bases in the middle. The CDR3 region has the DNA TGTGCCAGCAGTGACTCACGGGAGGACACTGAAGCTTTCTTT. Translated: CASSDSREDTEAFF.

V is TRBV18 and J is TRBJ2-3; TRBD1 aligns across 8 bases. Trimming cost V 0 bases and J 1 base; bases outside gene matches: 0. This CDR3 has 15 amino acids. Germline V gives CDR1 KGHSH, CDR2 LQKENI. This CDR3 reads CASSPPTGGTDTQYF. The CDR3 DNA sequence: TGTGCCAGCTCACCACCGACAGGGGGCACAGATACGCAGTATTTT.

This clone was seen only once. The chain combines TRBV5-4 with TRBJ2-3; maybe TRBD2 (7 bases). The germline V gene encodes CDR1 SGHNT and CDR2 YYREEE (reference sequence). V was clipped by 3 bases and J by 3 bases, with 14 bases between them. CDR3 length: 15 amino acids. The CDR3, as DNA: TGTGCCAGCAGCTGGGAGGGGGGGAGGACAGATACGCAGTATTTT. It encodes CASSWEGGRTDTQYF.

The gene calls are TRBV2 and TRBJ1-6, with D tentatively TRBD1 (6 bases). The CDR3 loop spans 18 amino acids. V dropped 3 bases and J dropped 0 bases, with 15 bases sitting between them. Germline CDR1 reads SNHLY; CDR2 reads FYNNEI. CDR3 sequence reads: CASSETGGSSSYNSPLHF. Written as DNA, the CDR3 is TGTGCCAGCAGTGAGACAGGTGGCAGTAGCTCCTATAATTCACCCCTCCACTTT. Drawing the rest from reference TRBV2 and TRBJ1-6, the complete variable domain is EPEVTQTPSHQVTQMGQEVILRCVPISNHLYFYWYRQILGQKVEFLVSFYNNEISEKSEIFDDQFSVERPDGSNFTLKIRSTKLEDSAMYFCASSETGGSSSYNSPLHFGNGTRLTVT.

In this sample, this clone turned up once. The chain joins TRBV19 to TRBJ2-3, with TRBD2 identical over 8 bases. This CDR3 has 15 amino acids. Per the germline V gene, CDR1 is LNHDA and CDR2 is SQIVND (reference sequence). The trim removed 6 bases at V and 3 bases at J, leaving 8 bases unmatched. The CDR3 loop is CASRSGGGPTDTQYF. As DNA, the CDR3 is TGTGCCAGTAGGAGTGGCGGGGGGCCGACAGATACGCAGTATTTT. The entire variable domain, with the rest obtained from reference TRBV19 and TRBJ2-3, is as follows: DGGITQSPKYLFRKEGQNVTLSCEQNLNHDAMYWYRQDPGQGLRLIYYSQIVNDFQKGDIAEGYSVSREKKESFPLTVTSAQKNPTAFYLCASRSGGGPTDTQYFGPGTRLTVL.

This clone was observed a few times. The gene calls are TRBV10-2 and TRBJ1-6, with D maybe TRBD1 (5 bases). Germline V lookup: CDR1 WSHSY, CDR2 SAAADI. This CDR3 has 14 residues. V lost 8 bases, J lost 12 bases, and 20 bases lay in between. The CDR3 DNA is TGCGCCAGCGGACATCAACCTGCTAGGGTACCCCTCCACTTT. Its translation: CASGHQPARVPLHF.